Below, 20 T cell receptor beta chains from the same sample are listed, as sequenced in a study of blood T cell repertoires in COVID-19. The assay was immunoSEQ multiplex PCR, and TCRdb's table has in-frame clones only and misses some. The table records about 410,000 clones, about nine tenths of them present only once. Sample: peripheral blood. Receptors were obtained from a woman aged 25 to 45 with active or convalescent COVID-19.

The rearrangement uses TRBV7-9 and TRBJ2-1, with 12 nucleotides matching TRBD2. The CDR3 has 17 residues. The germline V gene has CDR1 SEHNR and CDR2 FQNEAQ (reference sequence). V dropped 0 bases and J dropped 5; count of bases not matched to a gene: 5. In DNA, the CDR3 is TGTGCCAGCAGCTTAGCTGCAGGACTAGCGGGAAACAATGAGCAGTTCTTC. The encoded protein is CASSLAAGLAGNNEQFF.

V is TRBV27 and J is TRBJ2-3, with 10 bases identical to TRBD1. V lost 0 bases and J lost 5; bases outside the gene matches: 2. This CDR3 contains 15 residues. Per the germline V gene, CDR1 is MNHEY and CDR2 is SMNVEV (reference sequence). CDR3 sequence (DNA): TGTGCCAGCAGTTTATCGACAGGGGGCGGAGATACGCAGTATTTT. Amino acid sequence: CASSLSTGGGDTQYF.

The CDR3 bases are TGTGCCAGTAGTAGAAAACAGGGGGGATTTAACTATGGCTACACCTTC. Its translation is CASSRKQGGFNYGYTF. The V and J genes are TRBV19 and TRBJ1-2, with TRBD1 matching 8 bases. The CDR3 consists of 16 residues. The ends lost 4 bases at V and 1 base at J; junction bases unmatched: 8. Germline-derived CDR1 and CDR2 are LNHDA and SQIVND (reference sequence). Together with reference TRBV19 and TRBJ1-2, the CDR3 gives the full variable domain: DGGITQSPKYLFRKEGQNVTLSCEQNLNHDAMYWYRQDPGQGLRLIYYSQIVNDFQKGDIAEGYSVSREKKESFPLTVTSAQKNPTAFYLCASSRKQGGFNYGYTFGSGTRLTVV.

There are a few counts of this clone. This chain joins TRBV7-8 and TRBJ2-5; 7 bases map to TRBD1. Unmatched junction bases numbered 12, after V lost 4 bases and J lost 1 base. Germline-derived CDR1 and CDR2 are SGHVS and FQNEAQ. The CDR3 sequence is 17 residues long. The chain's CDR3 is CASSSRWGQSTQETQYF. The CDR3, as DNA: TGTGCCAGCAGCTCAAGGTGGGGACAGTCAACCCAAGAGACCCAGTACTTC.

This rearrangement joins TRBV5-8 to TRBJ2-3, with D perhaps TRBD2 (6 bases). The CDR3 covers 15 residues. Looked up from germline, CDR1 is SGHTS and CDR2 is YDEGEE. Trimming removed 4 bases from V and 6 bases from J, with 18 bases in between. CDR3 DNA sequence: TGTGCCAGCAGCCCTATTATCGCGGGGTCGGATACGCAGTATTTT. Residues: CASSPIIAGSDTQYF.

The chain has TRBV28 and TRBJ1-5; D might be TRBD1 (5 bases). The germline V gene encodes CDR1 MDHEN and CDR2 SYDVKM. Trimming took off 5 bases at V and 6 bases at J, with 11 bases between the two ends. The CDR3 extends over 13 amino acids. CDR3 bases: TGTGCCAGCAGTGGCAGGCAGGGTCAGCCCCAGCATTTT. It specifies CASSGRQGQPQHF.

CDR3 amino acids: CASRGDRGSNTGELFF. CDR3 DNA sequence: TGTGCCAGCAGGGGGGACAGGGGTTCGAACACCGGGGAGCTGTTTTTT. The J gene is TRBJ2-2, the V gene TRBV7-9; 10 positions agree with TRBD1. V was pared by 6 bases and J by 0 bases, with 4 bases of the junction left unmatched. This CDR3 spans 16 amino acids. Germline CDR1 and CDR2: SEHNR and FQNEAQ (reference sequence).

The chain carries TRBV14 and TRBJ2-3; tentative D call: TRBD2 (6 bases). The CDR3 totals 16 residues. Germline V lookup: CDR1 SGHDN, CDR2 FVKESK. Deletions cut 1 base from V and 0 bases from J, with 11 bases between. The CDR3 coding sequence is TGTGCCAGCAGCCAAGTGGTTGGGACTAGCACAGATACGCAGTATTTT. This codes for CASSQVVGTSTDTQYF.

This chain connects TRBV5-1 to TRBJ2-2; 8 positions agree with TRBD1. J gave up 1 base and V 6 bases, and 5 bases lay outside the gene matches. The CDR3 loop spans 15 amino acids. The germline V gene encodes CDR1 SGHRS and CDR2 YFSETQ. The CDR3 DNA is TGCGCCAGCACAATCGGGACAGGGAACACCGGGGAGCTGTTTTTT. Protein product: CASTIGTGNTGELFF.

The chain uses TRBV19 and TRBJ1-5; D is unclear. Trimming took 5 bases from V and 0 from J, leaving 8 bases between them. Germline V gene lookup returns CDR1 LNHDA and CDR2 SQIVND (reference sequence). The CDR3 is 14 residues long. The CDR3 DNA sequence: TGTGCCAGTAGTCCGACAAATAGCAATCAGCCCCAGCATTTT. Translating it yields CASSPTNSNQPQHF.

This chain uses TRBV4-1 with TRBJ1-2, with D uncertain. Looked up from germline, CDR1 is MGHRA and CDR2 is YSYEKL. CDR3 size: 16 residues. V shed 0 bases and J shed 4 bases, with 15 bases lying between them. CDR3 region: CASSQDSGVSSYGYTF. The CDR3 DNA reads TGCGCCAGCAGCCAAGATTCCGGGGTAAGCTCCTATGGCTACACCTTC.

This clone was detected only once. This chain connects TRBV4-2 to TRBJ1-6; 8 positions match TRBD1. This CDR3 has 14 residues. The germline V gene encodes CDR1 LGHNA and CDR2 YNFKEQ. The ends lost 1 base at V and 7 bases at J; junction bases unmatched: 0. DNA for the CDR3: TGTGCCAGCAGCCAAGGACAGGGGAATTCACCCCTCCACTTT. It is translated as CASSQGQGNSPLHF.

This clone was observed a handful of times. This chain uses TRBV10-1 with TRBJ2-2; D call uncertain. V was trimmed by 0 bases and J by 6 bases, leaving 5 bases between them. Germline CDR1 reads WNHNN; CDR2 reads SYGVQD (reference sequence). The CDR3 is made up of 13 amino acids. The chain's CDR3 is CASSESAAGELFF. Written as DNA, the CDR3 is TGCGCCAGCAGTGAGTCGGCGGCCGGGGAGCTGTTTTTT.

This clone was counted a single time. The chain has TRBV7-9 and TRBJ2-7, with D maybe TRBD2 (5 bases). The CDR3 covers 14 residues. Trimming took 2 bases from V and 4 from J, leaving 12 bases between them. Per germline, CDR1 SEHNR and CDR2 FQNEAQ (reference sequence). CDR3: CASSLNTGGYEQYF. CDR3 coding DNA: TGTGCCAGCAGCTTAAACACCGGAGGTTACGAGCAGTACTTC.

This rearrangement joins TRBV3-1 (or the pseudogene TRBV3-2) to TRBJ1-5; 8 bases line up with TRBD1. The CDR3 has 15 amino acids. Germline values: CDR1 LGHDT, CDR2 YNNKEL (reference sequence). Trimming took 0 bases from V and 7 from J; bases not matched to a gene: 5. CDR3 bases: TGTGCCAGCAGCCAAGATGGCACAGGGGGGCAGCCCCAGCATTTT. It encodes CASSQDGTGGQPQHF.

V is TRBV27 and J is TRBJ2-3; possible D gene TRBD1, 6 bases. The CDR3 covers 15 residues. The germline V gene encodes CDR1 MNHEY and CDR2 SMNVEV (reference sequence). The V end was cut by 5 bases, the J end by 2 bases, with 14 bases between. The DNA for the CDR3 is TGTGCCAGCAGTCGTTACAGGGTCTTCACAGATACGCAGTATTTT. Translating it yields CASSRYRVFTDTQYF.

J is TRBJ2-1 and V is TRBV19, with 14 bases identical to TRBD2. The CDR3 totals 16 residues. Losses at the gene ends were 4 bases for V and 8 bases for J; bases not matched to a gene: 7. The germline gives CDR1 LNHDA, CDR2 SQIVND (reference sequence). CDR3 in DNA: TGTGCCAGTAGTACGGGACTAGCGGGAGAAGACGATGAGCAGTTCTTC. Encoded protein: CASSTGLAGEDDEQFF. Full variable domain (missing parts from reference TRBV19 and TRBJ2-1): DGGITQSPKYLFRKEGQNVTLSCEQNLNHDAMYWYRQDPGQGLRLIYYSQIVNDFQKGDIAEGYSVSREKKESFPLTVTSAQKNPTAFYLCASSTGLAGEDDEQFFGPGTRLTVL.

The genes are TRBV10-3 and TRBJ2-7; D is possibly TRBD1 (5 bases). The V and J ends lost 10 bases and 3 bases respectively, with 10 bases between them. In germline, CDR1 is ENHRY, CDR2 SYGVKD. This CDR3 has 11 amino acids. CDR3 region: CATDDSYEQYF. CDR3 coding DNA: TGTGCCACGGATGACAGCTACGAGCAGTACTTC.

This chain connects TRBV27 to TRBJ1-1; D possibly corresponds to TRBD1 (6 bases). The CDR3 is 11 amino acids. Germline CDR1 and CDR2: MNHEY and SMNVEV (reference sequence). Between the trimmed V and J ends, which lost 6 bases and 10 bases, there was a span of 12 bases. The CDR3 DNA reads as TGTGCCAGCAGAACAGGGTTACGAGCTTTCTTT. Its protein product is CASRTGLRAFF.

The chain employs TRBV30 and TRBJ1-3, with a tentative D call TRBD1 (6 bases). V was clipped by 1 base and J by 1 base, with 14 bases between them. CDR3 length equals 16 residues. The V gene's germline CDR1 is GTSNPN and CDR2 SVGIG (reference sequence). CDR3 amino acids: CAWSAYRVSSGNTIYF. In DNA, the CDR3 is TGTGCCTGGAGTGCTTACAGGGTGTCGTCTGGAAACACCATATATTTT.